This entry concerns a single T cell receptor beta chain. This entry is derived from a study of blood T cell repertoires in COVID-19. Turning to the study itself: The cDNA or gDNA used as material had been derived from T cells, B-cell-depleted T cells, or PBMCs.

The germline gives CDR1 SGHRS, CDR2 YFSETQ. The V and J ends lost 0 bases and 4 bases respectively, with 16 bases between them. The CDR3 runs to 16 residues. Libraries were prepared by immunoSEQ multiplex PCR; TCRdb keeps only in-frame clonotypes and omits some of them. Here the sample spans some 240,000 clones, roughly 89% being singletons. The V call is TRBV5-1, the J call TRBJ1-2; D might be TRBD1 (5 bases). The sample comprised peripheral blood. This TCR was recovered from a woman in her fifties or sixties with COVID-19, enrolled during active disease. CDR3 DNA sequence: TGCGCCAGCAGCTTGGGCTCTAGTACAGGTACCTATGGCTACACCTTC. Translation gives CASSLGSSTGTYGYTF.